This T cell receptor (beta chain) was captured in a study of blood T cell repertoires in COVID-19. Overall study context: Specimens from acute and convalescent COVID-19 originated in the United States, Italy and Spain. T cells, B-cell-depleted T cells, or PBMCs provided the cDNA or gDNA that served as material.

The V end lost 6 bases, the J end lost 8 bases, and 13 bases lay between the germline ends. The CDR3 extends over 13 amino acids. In the authors' methods: Amplification with reference gene primers provided the estimates of nucleated cell counts. The repertoire was sequenced with immunoSEQ multiplex PCR; TCRdb's copy has only in-frame clones and lacks some. The V and J calls and clone size come from that table; D and trimming were worked out from the DNA. The sample yields around 180,000 clones, around 90% seen once. This rearrangement joins TRBV12-3 or TRBV12-4 to TRBJ2-2; the D gene is possibly TRBD1 (5 bases). Sequencing input: peripheral blood. This receptor was taken from a man aged 55 to 70 with acute or convalescent COVID-19. The CDR3 here is CASSRSGAGELFF. The CDR3 region has the DNA TGTGCCAGCAGCCGGAGTGGGGCAGGGGAGCTGTTTTTT.